One sample yielded the 20 T cell receptor beta chains listed below, sequenced in a study of T-cell reconstitution after alpha-beta-depleted transplantation in children. TCRbeta library preparation incorporated unique molecular identifiers. TCRdb reprocessed the PCR reads via MiXCR and lists one record per CDR3 protein. Of about 78,000 distinct CDR3 sequences listed, about 14% are singletons. Sequences were derived from PBMCs, mostly from graft donor cells, sampled 180 days after TCRalphabeta/CD19-depleted stem cell transplant. The receptors were sampled from a male patient between 2 and 10 years old who had a stem cell transplant for acute lymphoblastic leukemia, so the T cells may come from the graft donor.

This rearrangement joins TRBV12-3 or TRBV12-4 to TRBJ1-1; TRBD1 is a possible D gene (6 bases). The CDR3 runs to 12 residues. Trimming took off 7 bases at V and 5 bases at J, with 11 bases between the two ends. The CDR3 spells CASNKGDTEAFF. CDR3 DNA sequence: TGTGCCAGCAACAAGGGGGATACTGAAGCTTTCTTT.

The chain links TRBV4-2 to TRBJ2-1; TRBD2 aligns across 10 bases. From germline, CDR1 is LGHNA and CDR2 YNFKEQ. The CDR3 has 15 amino acids. The J segment lost 6 bases and the V segment lost 1 base, leaving 3 bases of the junction unmatched. The CDR3 loop is CASSQGSGGANEQFF. CDR3 DNA sequence: TGTGCCAGCAGCCAAGGGAGCGGGGGGGCCAATGAGCAGTTCTTC.

This clonotype was recorded a few times. The chain recombines TRBV18 with TRBJ2-3, with a weak D call TRBD2 (5 bases). The V end was cut by 1 base, the J end by 2 bases, with 16 bases between. The CDR3 covers 17 residues. CDR1 and CDR2 from the germline V gene are KGHSH and LQKENI. The chain's CDR3 is CASSPLRAVLSTDTQYF. As DNA, the CDR3 is TGTGCCAGCTCACCACTCCGAGCGGTACTTTCCACAGATACGCAGTATTTT.

Relative to its sample, this clonotype is medium-sized. The chain has TRBV6-2 or TRBV6-3 and TRBJ1-1; D gene unclear. V lost 2 bases, J lost 6 bases, and 7 bases lay in between. Germline CDR1 MNHEY, CDR2 SVGEGT. This CDR3 spans 12 amino acids. CDR3 amino acids: CASSYPEAEAFF. CDR3 DNA sequence: TGTGCCAGCAGTTACCCTGAGGCTGAAGCTTTCTTT.

The sample holds one count of this clonotype. The rearrangement uses TRBV7-9 and TRBJ2-6; tentative D call: TRBD2 (5 bases). In germline, CDR1 is SEHNR, CDR2 FQNEAQ (reference sequence). CDR3 length: 15 amino acids. Trimming removed 6 bases at V and 2 bases at J, with 11 bases between. The CDR3 nucleotides read TGTGCCAGCAGAAATTTCGGGACTGGGGCCAACGTCCTGACTTTC. This translates into CASRNFGTGANVLTF.

V is TRBV7-2 and J is TRBJ1-1, with 7 nucleotides matching TRBD1. This CDR3 has 14 residues. The germline CDR1 and CDR2 sequences are SGHTA and FQGNSA. Trimming at V came to 5 bases and at J to 5 bases, leaving 8 bases not matched to a gene. The CDR3 spells CASSPWTGRTEAFF. The DNA for the CDR3 is TGTGCCAGCAGCCCATGGACAGGAAGAACTGAAGCTTTCTTT.

This chain uses TRBV19 with TRBJ2-3; tentative D call: TRBD2 (5 bases). Looked up from germline, CDR1 is LNHDA and CDR2 is SQIVND (reference sequence). This CDR3 has 14 residues. The V end lost 5 bases, the J end lost 8 bases, and 17 bases lay between the germline ends. The CDR3 DNA reads TGTGCCAGTAGTCTACCAGGACTCGTCCTTACGCAGTATTTT. It translates to CASSLPGLVLTQYF.

This clonotype came up many times. V and J are TRBV12-3 or TRBV12-4 and TRBJ2-3, with D maybe TRBD2 (5 bases). The V end lost 1 base, the J end lost 0 bases, and 8 bases lay between the germline ends. The CDR3 runs 15 residues. CDR3 amino acids: CASSLERGSTDTQYF. The CDR3 DNA sequence: TGTGCCAGCAGTTTAGAGCGAGGGAGCACAGATACGCAGTATTTT.

This clonotype was detected only once. One end of the junction does not line up with germline, which may come from a read error. The chain employs TRBV7-7 and TRBJ2-5; D is ambiguous. The germline gives CDR1 SSHAT, CDR2 FNYEAQ (reference sequence). The length of the CDR3 is 14 residues. The CDR3 DNA reads TGTGCTAGCAGCTTTGGGTTCAGGTCAGAGACCCAGTACTTC. It codes for CASSFGFRSETQYF.

This clonotype is labeled as medium-sized (0.01 to 0.1%). CDR3 in DNA: TGCAGCGTTGAAGAGCCAGAGTCCTACGAGCAGTACTTC. Its protein product is CSVEEPESYEQYF. V and J are TRBV29-1 and TRBJ2-7; D is ambiguous. V lost 0 bases and J lost 1, with 7 bases in between. The germline CDR1 and CDR2 sequences are SQVTM and ANQGSEA. CDR3 length: 13 amino acids.

The chain has TRBV25-1 and TRBJ1-6; no reliable D call. The CDR3 is 16 amino acids. The germline V gene has CDR1 MGHDK and CDR2 SYGVNS. The V end was cut by 1 base, the J end by 13 bases, with 20 bases between. CDR3 nucleotide sequence: TGTGCCAGCAGTGAATCCGGACCTCCTACGGGCATTCCCCTCCACTTT. Its protein product is CASSESGPPTGIPLHF.

The chain uses TRBV10-3 and TRBJ1-1, with D unclear. The CDR3 contains 15 residues. V was shortened by 8 bases and J by 5 bases, with 21 bases between the two germline ends. The germline V gene has CDR1 ENHRY and CDR2 SYGVKD. The CDR3 here is CAISQPAYGGTEAFF. The CDR3 nucleotides are TGTGCCATCTCTCAGCCCGCGTACGGAGGGACTGAAGCTTTCTTT.

This clonotype was found a few times. The rearrangement uses TRBV10-3 and TRBJ1-2, with 9 bases lining up with TRBD1. The germline V gene encodes CDR1 ENHRY and CDR2 SYGVKD. The CDR3 contains 13 residues. V was clipped by 4 bases and J by 6 bases; unmatched bases: 3. CDR3 DNA: TGTGCCATCAGTGGGGACAGGGAGAATGGCTACACCTTC. Translation: CAISGDRENGYTF.

The chain uses TRBV20-1 and TRBJ2-5; D possibly matches TRBD1 or TRBD2 (5 bases each). V was clipped by 3 bases and J by 6 bases, with 5 bases between them. CDR1 is DFQATT and CDR2 is SNEGSKA in the germline V gene (reference sequence). The length of the CDR3 is 10 residues. The CDR3 sequence is CSARGQTQYF. The CDR3 nucleotides read TGCAGTGCTAGGGGACAGACCCAGTACTTC.

This rearrangement joins TRBV28 to TRBJ2-6; 7 bases map to TRBD1. Per germline, CDR1 MDHEN and CDR2 SYDVKM. The junction had 7 bases not matched to a gene; V was cut back by 6 bases and J by 2 bases. This CDR3 region has 16 residues. This chain's CDR3 is CASRPSGGPGANVLTF. The CDR3 DNA reads as TGTGCCAGCAGACCCTCAGGGGGTCCTGGGGCCAACGTCCTGACTTTC.

This clonotype was counted at least ten times. The V call is TRBV5-1, the J call TRBJ1-1; D gene unclear. The germline gives CDR1 SGHRS, CDR2 YFSETQ. V lost 0 bases and J 0 bases, leaving 3 bases between the germline ends. This CDR3 is built from 13 residues. The CDR3 DNA reads TGCGCCAGCAGCTTGGGGATGAACACTGAAGCTTTCTTT. Amino acids: CASSLGMNTEAFF.

This clonotype was seen more than once but under ten times. An end of the junction does not agree with germline; a read error may underlie this. V gene TRBV6-1 combines with J gene TRBJ2-4; D might be TRBD2 (6 bases). The CDR3 has 13 residues. Germline V lookup: CDR1 MNHNS, CDR2 SASEGT. CDR3 region: CASSEATGGIWGF. CDR3 DNA sequence: TGTGCCAGCAGTGAAGCGACTGGGGGGATTTGGGGGTTC.

The sample holds a few counts of this clonotype. The gene calls are TRBV18 and TRBJ2-4; possibly TRBD2 for D (5 bases). The germline gives CDR1 KGHSH, CDR2 LQKENI. Trimming left V 3 bases short and J 0 bases short, with 6 bases between. This CDR3 spans 14 amino acids. The CDR3 nucleotides are TGTGCCAGCTCACCTGGACTAGCCAAAAACATTCAGTACTTC. This translates into CASSPGLAKNIQYF.

This clonotype was detected a few times. The chain couples TRBV7-9 to TRBJ2-5, with a possible D match to TRBD1 (5 bases). The germline CDR1 and CDR2 sequences are SEHNR and FQNEAQ (reference sequence). CDR3 length: 14 amino acids. Trimming shortened V by 3 bases and J by 5 bases, and 13 bases separated the two germline ends. The CDR3 DNA reads TGTGCCAGCAGCTTCAGCCAGGGATGGGAGACCCAGTACTTC. It is translated as CASSFSQGWETQYF.

The rearrangement joins TRBV20-1 to TRBJ2-3; D call uncertain. Trimming removed 6 bases at V and 4 bases at J, with 11 bases between. CDR1 DFQATT and CDR2 SNEGSKA come from the germline V gene (reference sequence). The CDR3 is 12 amino acids. The CDR3 sequence is CSASGYPDTQYF. The CDR3 DNA reads TGCAGTGCGAGTGGCTACCCAGATACGCAGTATTTT.